This T cell receptor (beta chain) comes out of a study of early T cells in non-severe SARS-CoV-2 infection. Study results and caveats: Database matching using VDJdb favored anti-spike CD8 responses, with private and CD4 specificities left missing.

Germline V gene sequence: CDR1 ENHRY, CDR2 SYGVKD. The CDR3 covers 14 residues. J gave up 3 bases and V 6 bases, and 1 base lay outside the gene matches. This clonotype was seen a handful of times. Antigen unknown. The library protocol tagged individual cDNA molecules with unique molecular identifiers. TCRdb redid the calling of the 5' RACE reads with MiXCR, one entry per CDR3 protein. Among some 90,000 distinct CDR3 sequences listed, 14% to 15% were seen once. The V gene is TRBV10-3, the J gene TRBJ2-5; 13 bases align to TRBD2. The sample consisted of whole blood. The TCR was taken from an adult who was a healthcare worker with PCR-confirmed SARS-CoV-2 infection or an uninfected control (not recorded which). The CDR3 nucleotides read TGTGCCATCAGGGGGACTAGCGGGGAAGAGACCCAGTACTTC. It encodes CAIRGTSGEETQYF.